Each of the 15 T cell receptor beta chains below was sequenced from the same sample in a study of cytomegalovirus exposure and HLA in healthy donors. PCR primers comprised 60 Vbeta and 13 Jbeta primers. The repertoire was sequenced with immunoSEQ multiplex PCR; TCRdb's copy has only in-frame clones and lacks some. This table has roughly 290,000 clones, 80% to 90% appearing once. The sequenced sample consisted of PBMCs. These receptors were taken from a woman aged 18 to 35 in good health and CMV-seronegative.

This chain joins TRBV6-5 and TRBJ1-3, with D uncertain. The CDR3 consists of 13 residues. Trimming took off 8 bases at V and 0 bases at J, with 8 bases between the two ends. Germline lookup yields CDR1 MNHEY and CDR2 SVGAGI. The chain's CDR3 is CASGRSSGNTIYF. The DNA of the CDR3 is TGTGCCAGCGGCCGGAGCTCTGGAAACACCATATATTTT.

A word on this clone: The junction and the germline gene differ at one end; a read error may be behind it. V usage is TRBV7-7 and J usage is TRBJ2-5; D is perhaps TRBD2 (7 bases). CDR3 length equals 14 residues. The germline gives CDR1 SSHAT, CDR2 FNYEAQ (reference sequence). CDR3 in DNA: TGTGCTAGCAGCCGAGGAGGGGGGGTGGAGACCCAGTACTTC. It codes for CASSRGGGVETQYF.

The chain recombines TRBV6-1 with TRBJ1-1, with unresolved D. Germline assignment: CDR1 MNHNS and CDR2 SASEGT. V lost 0 bases to trimming and J lost 2 bases, with 16 bases between them. The CDR3 totals 17 residues. Here the CDR3 DNA reads TGTGCCAGCAGTGAAGCCTTAGTTATAACGGGAAACACTGAAGCTTTCTTT. Amino acids: CASSEALVITGNTEAFF.

The gene calls are TRBV5-1 and TRBJ2-7; possible D gene TRBD2, 6 bases. Trimming removed 0 bases at V and 7 bases at J, with 14 bases between. Per the germline V gene, CDR1 is SGHRS and CDR2 is YFSETQ. CDR3 length equals 14 residues. CDR3 sequence reads: CASSLVAGGREQYF. The CDR3 DNA is TGCGCCAGCAGCTTGGTTGCCGGGGGTCGGGAGCAGTACTTC. The complete variable domain, with remaining parts taken from reference TRBV5-1 and TRBJ2-7, reads KAGVTQTPRYLIKTRGQQVTLSCSPISGHRSVSWYQQTPGQGLQFLFEYFSETQRNKGNFPGRFSGRQFSNSRSEMNVSTLELGDSALYLCASSLVAGGREQYFGPGTRLTVT.

This chain joins TRBV18 and TRBJ2-7; D possibly corresponds to TRBD1 (5 bases). The CDR3 runs 16 residues. The germline V and J ends were trimmed by 3 bases and 0 bases, with 15 bases remaining between them. CDR1 and CDR2 (germline): KGHSH, LQKENI. In DNA form, the CDR3 reads TGTGCCAGCTCACCCCTTTTAGGGGCGAGCTCCTACGAGCAGTACTTC. It encodes CASSPLLGASSYEQYF.

The rearrangement joins TRBV4-2 to TRBJ2-7; TRBD1 agrees at 7 bases. V lost 3 bases and J lost 4; bases outside the gene matches: 9. This CDR3 has 15 residues. From germline, CDR1 is LGHNA and CDR2 YNFKEQ. CDR3 sequence: CASSQDRTGGYEQYF. DNA of the CDR3: TGTGCCAGCAGCCAGGATAGGACAGGTGGTTACGAGCAGTACTTC.

V is TRBV5-6 and J is TRBJ2-5, with 9 nucleotides matching TRBD1. Per germline, CDR1 SGHDT and CDR2 YYEEEE. This CDR3 contains 14 residues. With V trimmed by 3 bases and J by 5 bases, 5 bases remained unmatched. The CDR3 reads CASSWGTGLETQYF. CDR3 sequence (DNA): TGTGCCAGCAGCTGGGGGACAGGGCTGGAGACCCAGTACTTC.

This clone turned up a few times. The chain joins TRBV18 to TRBJ2-7; 9 positions agree with TRBD1. V trimming: 6 bases; J trimming: 3 bases; junction bases outside the gene matches: 6. The CDR3 covers 14 residues. Germline CDR1 is KGHSH and CDR2 is LQKENI. CDR3 protein: CASSLDRGGYEQYF. The CDR3 DNA follows: TGTGCCAGCTCGCTTGACAGGGGGGGCTACGAGCAGTACTTC.

This rearrangement joins TRBV27 to TRBJ1-5, with TRBD1 matching 7 bases. CDR3 length equals 16 residues. Trimming took 10 bases from V and 3 from J; bases not matched to a gene: 15. Germline CDR1 reads MNHEY; CDR2 reads SMNVEV (reference sequence). The CDR3 DNA reads TGTGCCACCGCTGGGGGGAACGACAGGGCCAATCAGCCCCAGCATTTT. Its translation is CATAGGNDRANQPQHF.

This clone was observed once. The V and J genes are TRBV10-3 and TRBJ2-3; D not resolved. V lost 4 bases to trimming and J lost 2 bases, with 10 bases between them. The CDR3 runs to 14 residues. Germline values: CDR1 ENHRY, CDR2 SYGVKD. The DNA of the CDR3 is TGTGCCATCAGTGCCCCGCCTAACACAGATACGCAGTATTTT. This sequence encodes CAISAPPNTDTQYF.

The chain employs TRBV5-6 and TRBJ2-3; 7 nucleotides align to TRBD2. This CDR3 is built from 15 residues. Germline V gene lookup returns CDR1 SGHDT and CDR2 YYEEEE. Unmatched junction bases numbered 14, after V lost 4 bases and J lost 9 bases. For the CDR3, the DNA is TGTGCCAGCAGCCCTAGCGGTGTCAATGGAGAGACGCAGTATTTT. This codes for CASSPSGVNGETQYF.

This clone appeared a few times. V is TRBV11-2 and J is TRBJ2-7, with TRBD1 matching 7 bases. This CDR3 region has 16 residues. V lost 5 bases and J lost 2; bases outside the gene matches: 12. CDR1 and CDR2 (germline): SGHAT, FQNNGV. CDR3 nucleotides: TGTGCCAGCAGCCCAGTAGCCCGGACAGGCCCCTACGAGCAGTACTTC. This sequence encodes CASSPVARTGPYEQYF. Full variable domain (rest looked up from reference TRBV11-2 and TRBJ2-7): EAGVAQSPRYKIIEKRQSVAFWCNPISGHATLYWYQQILGQGPKLLIQFQNNGVVDDSQLPKDRFSAERLKGVDSTLKIQPAKLEDSAVYLCASSPVARTGPYEQYFGPGTRLTVT.

The V call is TRBV7-8, the J call TRBJ2-1; TRBD1 might be the D (5 bases). CDR1 is SGHVS and CDR2 is FQNEAQ in the germline V gene. This CDR3 region has 15 residues. Trimming took 4 bases from V and 4 from J, leaving 14 bases between them. In DNA form, the CDR3 reads TGTGCCAGCAGCTCGGACACGAGTCTTTACAATGAGCAGTTCTTC. Encoded protein: CASSSDTSLYNEQFF. The full variable domain, with the rest looked up from reference TRBV7-8 and TRBJ2-1, is GAGVSQSPRYKVAKRGQDVALRCDPISGHVSLFWYQQALGQGPEFLTYFQNEAQLDKSGLPSDRFFAERPEGSVSTLKIQRTQQEDSAVYLCASSSDTSLYNEQFFGPGTRLTVL.

V is TRBV7-9 and J is TRBJ1-1; TRBD1 might be the D (5 bases). The V end lost 1 base, the J end lost 4 bases, and 16 bases lay between the germline ends. Germline V CDR1 and CDR2: SEHNR, FQNEAQ (reference sequence). CDR3 length equals 16 residues. CDR3 bases: TGTGCCAGCAGCTTAGGGTCAAGGGGCGGTATCACTGAAGCTTTCTTT. This codes for CASSLGSRGGITEAFF.

V and J are TRBV7-6 and TRBJ1-3; D remains ambiguous. Trimming removed 3 bases at V and 1 base at J, with 10 bases between. Germline V CDR1 and CDR2: SGHVS, FNYEAQ. This CDR3 has 15 residues. The CDR3 loop is CASSLEIGSGNTIYF. CDR3 sequence (DNA): TGTGCCAGCAGCTTGGAGATTGGGTCTGGAAACACCATATATTTT. The whole variable domain, remainder taken from reference TRBV7-6 and TRBJ1-3, is GAGVSQSPRYKVTKRGQDVALRCDPISGHVSLYWYRQALGQGPEFLTYFNYEAQQDKSGLPNDRFSAERPEGSISTLTIQRTEQRDSAMYRCASSLEIGSGNTIYFGEGSWLTVV.